This T cell receptor (beta chain) appears in the sequencing data of a study of T cells after posttransplantation cyclophosphamide listed by TCRdb under 2016. For context, the study as a whole: Using TRB sequencing, the study followed how the T cell repertoire rebuilt after myeloablative bone marrow transplantation with posttransplantation cyclophosphamide given as GVHD prophylaxis. Samples from about 33 PTCy-treated patients and approximately 15 related bone marrow donors of those patients were subjected to antigen receptor sequencing. TRB sequencing was performed on blood from all 35 or so PTCy patients with 1-year posttransplant specimens. Up to 3 additional blood samples from 2 to 5.2 years after transplant were also TRB-sequenced in 3 patients, as was pretransplant blood from several patients. Because TRA and TRB clonality correlated tightly in fewer than ten samples, the subsequent TCR analyses were limited to TRB only. Public TRB sequences were queried against a database of over 3,000 sequences associated with responses to pathogens, tumor antigens, self-antigens and alloantigens. The investigation overall reported the following: At 1-2 months, donor-recipient similarity was low but rose over the first year, and the later blood repertoires were often dominated by donor CD8+ memory clones. Across the roughly 48 patients, TRB clonality was highly associated with recipient CMV seropositivity and CMV reactivation, and diversity with PTCy was similar to that in the CNI/methotrexate controls. The TRB repertoires of T cells infiltrating skin or the GI tract showed only limited overlap with the TRB repertoires found in blood.

Turning to this clone: It lacks a known antigen. Base qualities are not recorded, but no much larger clone differs from it by a single base.

TRB sequencing was run on genomic DNA with either the immunoSEQ assay at survey resolution or the hsTCRB kit. In the original analysis: Initial read processing used immunoSEQ software, and repertoire analyses used the LymphoSeq R package. Clonality was computed as 1 minus normalized Shannon entropy; Gini coefficient was also calculated for each TRB dataset. To infer phenotypes in unsorted samples, TRB sequences from sorted subsets of the recipient or donor were mapped onto unsorted samples from the same recipient. The table was pulled from immuneACCESS by TCRdb, which kept in-frame rearrangements only. Such tables lose some clones; where checked, under half of the loss comes from unresolved V genes, and the rest has no known cause. V and J calls and clone size are as listed in that table; D and trimming were resolved from the DNA. The table shows tens of thousands of clones here, with no singletons. Together, the top ten hold under 7% of the sample.

Reading the germline V gene (reference sequence) gives CDR1 PRHDT and CDR2 FYEKMQ. V drops 4 bases and J drops 2 bases, leaving 15 bases in between. From the cysteine up to the phenylalanine, the CDR3 has a length of 16 residues. Just the 48-base CDR3 DNA is kept, in frame starting at base 1. Related bone marrow donors provided peripheral blood samples on the day of marrow donation. Peripheral blood and bone marrow mononuclear cells were isolated by Ficoll-Hypaque density centrifugation and were cryopreserved. What was sequenced was PBMCs. Recombination joined TRBV13 with TRBJ1-5, and perhaps TRBD1 as D gene, on 6 matching bases. This TCR was recovered from a woman in her forties or fifties in good health and a related stem cell transplant donor. Here the CDR3 is given as CASSSGTSLGNQPQHF. In nucleotide form, the sequence is TGTGCCAGCAGCTCCGGGACATCACTTGGCAATCAGCCCCAGCATTTT.